The 32 T cell receptor beta chains presented below share a single source sample, sequenced in a study of cytomegalovirus exposure and HLA in healthy donors. Researchers ran the PCR with 60 Vbeta and 13 Jbeta primers. Sequencing was performed with immunoSEQ multiplex PCR; in TCRdb, only in-frame clones are kept and a portion is missing. The data hold 200,000 to 250,000 clones, with about 86% observed a single time. Sequences were obtained from PBMCs. Every receptor here comes from a woman aged 55-69 years in good health and CMV-seropositive.

V gene TRBV7-9 combines with J gene TRBJ1-4; possible D gene TRBD1, 6 bases. CDR3 length: 15 residues. Trimming left V 5 bases short and J 5 bases short, with 15 bases between. Germline V gene lookup returns CDR1 SEHNR and CDR2 FQNEAQ (reference sequence). This CDR3 reads CASSTRTVQNEKLFF. The CDR3 bases are TGTGCCAGCAGCACCCGGACAGTACAGAATGAAAAACTGTTTTTT.

V usage is TRBV6-4 and J usage is TRBJ2-7, with TRBD1 matching 8 bases. From germline, CDR1 is MRHNA and CDR2 SNTAGT. V lost 5 bases and J lost 3; bases outside the gene matches: 6. The CDR3 is 14 residues long. The CDR3 region has the DNA TGTGCCAGCAGTCAGGGGACAGGAAACTACGAGCAGTACTTC. It yields the protein CASSQGTGNYEQYF.

The rearrangement uses TRBV2 and TRBJ2-7; 7 bases agree with TRBD2. J was trimmed by 3 bases and V by 7 bases; bases with no gene match: 6. Looked up from germline, CDR1 is SNHLY and CDR2 is FYNNEI. This CDR3 region has 13 residues. CDR3 DNA sequence: TGTGCCAGCACTACCGGACTAGGCTACGAGCAGTACTTC. This gives the protein CASTTGLGYEQYF. Based on the CDR3 plus reference TRBV2 and TRBJ2-7, the full variable domain is EPEVTQTPSHQVTQMGQEVILRCVPISNHLYFYWYRQILGQKVEFLVSFYNNEISEKSEIFDDQFSVERPDGSNFTLKIRSTKLEDSAMYFCASTTGLGYEQYFGPGTRLTVT.

The gene calls are TRBV11-2 and TRBJ1-5, with a weak D call TRBD1 (5 bases). Germline CDR1 is SGHAT and CDR2 is FQNNGV. The CDR3 has 15 amino acids. The germline V and J ends were trimmed by 0 bases and 4 bases, with 10 bases remaining between them. The CDR3 nucleotides are TGTGCCAGCAGCTTAGAATCGGGGGGGAATCAGCCCCAGCATTTT. This translates into CASSLESGGNQPQHF.

The V and J genes are TRBV28 and TRBJ1-1; D is unresolved. V was trimmed by 2 bases and J by 10 bases, leaving 17 bases between them. Per germline, CDR1 MDHEN and CDR2 SYDVKM. The length of the CDR3 is 14 residues. CDR3 loop: CASSLRQRTAGAFF. As DNA, the CDR3 is TGTGCCAGCAGTTTACGGCAGCGTACCGCTGGAGCTTTCTTT.

The chain carries TRBV2 and TRBJ2-3, with TRBD2 as a possible D gene (6 bases). Germline CDR1 SNHLY, CDR2 FYNNEI. V was clipped by 6 bases and J by 0 bases, with 25 bases between them. This CDR3 region has 19 residues. In DNA form, the CDR3 reads TGTGCCAGCAGATTCCCCCTCCCCACGAGCGGGTCTAGCACAGATACGCAGTATTTT. It encodes CASRFPLPTSGSSTDTQYF.

This chain uses TRBV7-9 with TRBJ1-2, with D maybe TRBD1 (6 bases). Trimming cost V 1 base and J 7 bases, with 16 bases left between them. CDR1 and CDR2 from the germline V gene are SEHNR and FQNEAQ (reference sequence). The CDR3 has 15 amino acids. The CDR3 is CASSLVRPGVGGYTF. The CDR3 nucleotides read TGTGCCAGCAGCTTAGTTCGACCAGGGGTGGGTGGCTACACCTTC.

The rearrangement links TRBV2 to TRBJ1-2; 7 nucleotides match TRBD1. V shed 7 bases and J 6 bases; nucleotides not matched to a gene: 2. CDR1 and CDR2 (germline): SNHLY, FYNNEI. The CDR3 sequence is 11 residues long. The CDR3 region is CASTGGNGYTF. The CDR3, as DNA: TGTGCCAGCACAGGGGGAAATGGCTACACCTTC.

V is TRBV28 and J is TRBJ2-2; 9 nucleotides align to TRBD2. The ends lost 10 bases at V and 1 base at J; junction bases unmatched: 4. CDR1 is MDHEN and CDR2 is SYDVKM in the germline V gene. There are 14 residues in the CDR3. CDR3 sequence: CATRAGGNTGELFF. The DNA of the CDR3 is TGTGCCACCAGAGCGGGAGGGAACACCGGGGAGCTGTTTTTT.

The chain combines TRBV10-3 with TRBJ1-1; D may be TRBD1 (6 bases). Germline V CDR1 and CDR2: ENHRY, SYGVKD. This CDR3 spans 15 amino acids. V was cut by 4 bases and J by 0 bases, with 12 bases left in between. The CDR3 DNA follows: TGTGCCATCAGTGGTCAGGACAGACTGAACACTGAAGCTTTCTTT. This gives the protein CAISGQDRLNTEAFF.

The V and J genes are TRBV15 and TRBJ2-4; tentative D call: TRBD1 (7 bases). The CDR3 sequence is 16 residues long. V dropped 3 bases and J dropped 3 bases, with 15 bases sitting between them. Germline assignment: CDR1 LNHNV and CDR2 YYDKDF (reference sequence). Here the CDR3 DNA reads TGTGCCACCAGCAGTCGACGACAGGGAGGCAAAAACATTCAGTACTTC. Encoded protein: CATSSRRQGGKNIQYF.

The chain uses TRBV7-8 and TRBJ2-1; 10 nucleotides line up with TRBD2. The germline CDR1 and CDR2 sequences are SGHVS and FQNEAQ. The V segment lost 0 bases and the J segment 12 bases; nucleotides outside the gene matches: 14. This CDR3 comprises 17 residues. Here the CDR3 reads CASSLAGRELAGAGQFF. Written as DNA, the CDR3 is TGTGCCAGCAGCTTAGCTGGGCGGGAGCTAGCGGGAGCCGGGCAGTTCTTC.

The genes are TRBV10-3 and TRBJ2-7; 16 nucleotides line up with TRBD2. Per the germline V gene, CDR1 is ENHRY and CDR2 is SYGVKD. V lost 10 bases, J lost 6 bases, and 3 bases stayed unmatched. CDR3 size: 13 residues. CDR3 in DNA: TGTGCCACGGGACTAGCGGGAGGGCTCGAGCAGTACTTC. Translated: CATGLAGGLEQYF.

The chain couples TRBV5-1 to TRBJ1-4; 8 bases line up with TRBD1. CDR3 length: 14 amino acids. Germline loops: CDR1 SGHRS, CDR2 YFSETQ. V lost 5 bases and J lost 8; bases outside the gene matches: 8. CDR3 loop: CASSPTGAWEKLFF. CDR3 bases: TGCGCCAGCAGTCCGACAGGGGCATGGGAAAAACTGTTTTTT.

Comment on this clone: Its ends do not fully match the called genes, so a read error is possible. This chain connects TRBV7-7 to TRBJ2-7; D may be TRBD2 (6 bases). The CDR3 length is 16 residues. The V gene's germline CDR1 is SSHAT and CDR2 FNYEAQ (reference sequence). The CDR3 bases are TGTGCTAGCAGCCCCTCGACTAGAGGAACTCTCTACGAGCAGTACTTC. The encoded protein is CASSPSTRGTLYEQYF.

J is TRBJ2-3 and V is TRBV7-9; D not certain. Germline V gene lookup returns CDR1 SEHNR and CDR2 FQNEAQ (reference sequence). With 2 bases removed from V and 9 bases from J, the gap between germline ends came to 9 bases. The CDR3 runs 12 residues. CDR3 DNA: TGTGCCAGCAGCTTAACTGGGCAAACGCAGTATTTT. This translates into CASSLTGQTQYF.

The CDR3 spells CASSRGGEYEQYF. The CDR3 coding sequence is TGCGCCAGCAGCCGGGGAGGGGAGTACGAGCAGTACTTC. The J gene is TRBJ2-7, the V gene TRBV4-1; TRBD2 aligns across 7 bases. The germline CDR1 and CDR2 sequences are MGHRA and YSYEKL. J was trimmed by 4 bases and V by 4 bases; bases with no gene match: 4. This CDR3 has 13 residues.

The chain carries TRBV7-9 and TRBJ1-2; 10 bases align to TRBD1. Looked up from germline, CDR1 is SEHNR and CDR2 is FQNEAQ (reference sequence). The CDR3 has 16 amino acids. Trimming removed 6 bases from V and 4 bases from J; junction bases left unmatched: 11. The CDR3 loop is CASSLRRDRGGYGYTF. CDR3 in DNA: TGTGCCAGCAGTTTGAGAAGGGACAGGGGTGGCTATGGCTACACCTTC.

Turning to this clone: Relative to the germline gene, one junction end is altered; a read error may explain this. This chain joins TRBV10-3 and TRBJ1-2; TRBD1 matches 7 bases. Germline CDR1 reads ENHRY; CDR2 reads SYGVKD. CDR3 length: 13 residues. As DNA, the CDR3 is TGTGCCGTCAGTGAACAGGGGATCTATGGCTACACCTTC. Protein product: CAVSEQGIYGYTF.

V and J are TRBV5-5 and TRBJ2-7; D is uncertain. Trimming shortened V by 0 bases and J by 3 bases, and 7 bases separated the two germline ends. Germline loops: CDR1 SGHKS, CDR2 YYEKEE (reference sequence). CDR3 length: 13 residues. In DNA form, the CDR3 reads TGTGCCAGCAGCTTGGGAGTTAACTACGAGCAGTACTTC. Translating it yields CASSLGVNYEQYF.

V and J are TRBV28 and TRBJ1-2, with 7 positions matching TRBD1. The CDR3 has 16 amino acids. The ends lost 1 base at V and 4 bases at J; junction bases unmatched: 9. Per germline, CDR1 MDHEN and CDR2 SYDVKM. The CDR3 nucleotides read TGTGCCAGCAGTTTATCGGGACAGCTCCACGCCTATGGCTACACCTTC. This sequence encodes CASSLSGQLHAYGYTF.

This clone was detected only once. The chain combines TRBV5-4 with TRBJ1-1; maybe TRBD1 (6 bases). CDR1 is SGHNT and CDR2 is YYREEE in the germline V gene (reference sequence). The CDR3 covers 14 residues. V was pared by 3 bases and J by 6 bases, with 15 bases between. The CDR3 DNA reads TGTGCCAGCAGCTCTACAGGGACGAGGCCTGAAGCTTTCTTT. Translating it yields CASSSTGTRPEAFF.

This chain uses TRBV5-1 with TRBJ2-3; D remains unclear. The CDR3 totals 14 residues. CDR1 and CDR2 from the germline V gene are SGHRS and YFSETQ. The V end was cut by 4 bases, the J end by 2 bases, with 11 bases between. The CDR3 region is CASSAGTVTDTQYF. CDR3 sequence (DNA): TGCGCCAGCAGCGCTGGAACAGTCACAGATACGCAGTATTTT.

This chain connects TRBV6-5 to TRBJ2-5, with a tentative D call TRBD2 (5 bases). CDR1 and CDR2 from the germline V gene are MNHEY and SVGAGI. V was shortened by 5 bases and J by 1 base, with 11 bases between the two germline ends. The CDR3 has 14 amino acids. In DNA, the CDR3 is TGTGCCAGCAGTACGGACTGGACCCAAGAGACCCAGTACTTC. The encoded protein is CASSTDWTQETQYF.

The chain employs TRBV19 and TRBJ1-5, with D possibly matching TRBD1 (6 bases). Germline V CDR1 and CDR2: LNHDA, SQIVND (reference sequence). The CDR3 is 18 residues long. V shed 3 bases and J shed 3 bases, with 21 bases lying between them. The CDR3 protein is CASSIEGYLGGYNQPQHF. For the CDR3, the DNA is TGTGCCAGTAGTATTGAAGGATACTTAGGGGGTTACAATCAGCCCCAGCATTTT.

The chain combines TRBV6-5 with TRBJ1-2; D is possibly TRBD1 (5 bases). The CDR3 is made up of 12 amino acids. Trimming removed 10 bases at V and 6 bases at J, with 15 bases between. CDR1 is MNHEY and CDR2 is SVGAGI in the germline V gene. The DNA for the CDR3 is TGTGCCACCTCATTCGGGGGACATGGCTACACCTTC. Amino acids: CATSFGGHGYTF.

This chain connects TRBV7-9 to TRBJ2-3; perhaps TRBD1 as D (6 bases). The V and J ends lost 5 bases and 1 base respectively, with 19 bases between them. Germline assignment: CDR1 SEHNR and CDR2 FQNEAQ (reference sequence). There are 17 residues in the CDR3. CDR3 region: CASSPPHREMGTDTQYF. CDR3 in DNA: TGTGCCAGCAGCCCCCCCCACAGGGAGATGGGCACAGATACGCAGTATTTT.

Only a few counts were recorded for this clone. V gene TRBV5-1 combines with J gene TRBJ1-6; D is undetermined. Trimming removed 5 bases from V and 9 bases from J, with 15 bases in between. This CDR3 is 14 amino acids long. CDR1 SGHRS and CDR2 YFSETQ come from the germline V gene. DNA of the CDR3: TGCGCCAGCAGTCGCGGGGTTCCATTTTCACCCCTCCACTTT. This gives the protein CASSRGVPFSPLHF.

In DNA form, the CDR3 reads TGTGCCAGCAGCTTAGGGTGGGGACTAGATGAGCAGTTCTTC. Protein sequence: CASSLGWGLDEQFF. The J gene is TRBJ2-1, the V gene TRBV11-3, with TRBD2 matching over 8 bases. Germline-derived CDR1 and CDR2 are SGHNT and YENEEA. Trimming removed 1 base from V and 8 bases from J; junction bases left unmatched: 4. The CDR3 has 14 residues.

The chain uses TRBV5-6 and TRBJ1-3; D not resolved. V was clipped by 0 bases and J by 2 bases, with 6 bases between them. There are 14 residues in the CDR3. Germline values: CDR1 SGHDT, CDR2 YYEEEE. As DNA, the CDR3 is TGTGCCAGCAGCTTGGCCCGGGCTGGAAACACCATATATTTT. It codes for CASSLARAGNTIYF.

The chain combines TRBV18 with TRBJ1-2; no firm D call. Germline V lookup: CDR1 KGHSH, CDR2 LQKENI. Between the trimmed V and J ends, which lost 3 bases and 3 bases, there was a span of 11 bases. The CDR3 loop spans 14 amino acids. The CDR3 bases are TGTGCCAGCTCACCTCGGACTCAAGACTATGGCTACACCTTC. Residues: CASSPRTQDYGYTF. The full variable domain, its missing parts supplied by reference TRBV18 and TRBJ1-2, is NAGVMQNPRHLVRRRGQEARLRCSPMKGHSHVYWYRQLPEEGLKFMVYLQKENIIDESGMPKERFSAEFPKEGPSILRIQQVVRGDSAAYFCASSPRTQDYGYTFGSGTRLTVV.

This rearrangement joins TRBV11-2 to TRBJ1-1, with D possibly matching TRBD1 (6 bases). V was shortened by 2 bases and J by 6 bases, with 13 bases between the two germline ends. CDR3 length equals 14 residues. Germline lookup yields CDR1 SGHAT and CDR2 FQNNGV. This CDR3 reads CASSLWRQAAEAFF. The CDR3 nucleotides are TGTGCCAGCAGCTTATGGAGACAGGCGGCTGAAGCTTTCTTT. The whole variable domain, remainder taken from reference TRBV11-2 and TRBJ1-1, is EAGVAQSPRYKIIEKRQSVAFWCNPISGHATLYWYQQILGQGPKLLIQFQNNGVVDDSQLPKDRFSAERLKGVDSTLKIQPAKLEDSAVYLCASSLWRQAAEAFFGQGTRLTVV.